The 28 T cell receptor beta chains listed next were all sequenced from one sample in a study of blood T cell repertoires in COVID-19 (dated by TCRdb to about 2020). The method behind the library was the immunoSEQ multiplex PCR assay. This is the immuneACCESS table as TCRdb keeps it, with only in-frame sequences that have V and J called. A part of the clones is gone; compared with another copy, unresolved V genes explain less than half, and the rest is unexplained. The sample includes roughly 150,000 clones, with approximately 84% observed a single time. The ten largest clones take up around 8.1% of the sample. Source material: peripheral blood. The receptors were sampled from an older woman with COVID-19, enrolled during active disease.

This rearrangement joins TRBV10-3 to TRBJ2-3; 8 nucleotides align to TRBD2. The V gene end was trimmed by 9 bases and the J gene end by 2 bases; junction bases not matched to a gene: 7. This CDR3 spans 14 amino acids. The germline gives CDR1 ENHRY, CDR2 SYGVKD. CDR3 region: CAISAGVNTDTQYF. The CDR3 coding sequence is TGTGCCATTTCAGCGGGAGTTAACACAGATACGCAGTATTTT.

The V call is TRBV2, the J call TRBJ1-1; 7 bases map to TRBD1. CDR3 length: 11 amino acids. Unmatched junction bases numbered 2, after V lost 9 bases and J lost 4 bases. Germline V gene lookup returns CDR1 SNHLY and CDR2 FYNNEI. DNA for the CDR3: TGTGCCAGTCACAGGGGCACTGAAGCTTTCTTT. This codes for CASHRGTEAFF.

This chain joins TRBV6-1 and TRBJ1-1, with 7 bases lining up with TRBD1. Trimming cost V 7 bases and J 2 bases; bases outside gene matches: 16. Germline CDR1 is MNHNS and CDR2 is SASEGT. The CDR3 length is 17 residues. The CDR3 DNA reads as TGTGCCAGCAATGAGGGTAACAGGGGACATCTCAACACTGAAGCTTTCTTT. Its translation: CASNEGNRGHLNTEAFF.

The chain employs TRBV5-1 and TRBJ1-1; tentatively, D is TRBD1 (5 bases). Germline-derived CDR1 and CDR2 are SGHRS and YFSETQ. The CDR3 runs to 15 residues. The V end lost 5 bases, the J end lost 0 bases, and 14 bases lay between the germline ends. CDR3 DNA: TGCGCCAGCAGGGGAGGGGAGATAATGAACACTGAAGCTTTCTTT. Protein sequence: CASRGGEIMNTEAFF.

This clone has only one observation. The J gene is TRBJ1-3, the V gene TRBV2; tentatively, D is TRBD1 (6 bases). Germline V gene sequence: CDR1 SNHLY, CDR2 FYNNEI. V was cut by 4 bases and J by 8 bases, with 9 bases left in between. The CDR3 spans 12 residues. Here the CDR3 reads CASSGGRDTIYF. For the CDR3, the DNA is TGTGCCAGCAGTGGGGGGCGGGACACCATATATTTT.

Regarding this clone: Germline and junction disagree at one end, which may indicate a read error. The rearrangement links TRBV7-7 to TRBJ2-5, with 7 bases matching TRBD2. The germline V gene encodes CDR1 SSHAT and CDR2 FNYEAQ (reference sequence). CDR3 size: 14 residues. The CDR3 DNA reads TGTGCTAGCAGCCCTAGCGGACTTCAAGAGACCCAGTACTTC. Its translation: CASSPSGLQETQYF.

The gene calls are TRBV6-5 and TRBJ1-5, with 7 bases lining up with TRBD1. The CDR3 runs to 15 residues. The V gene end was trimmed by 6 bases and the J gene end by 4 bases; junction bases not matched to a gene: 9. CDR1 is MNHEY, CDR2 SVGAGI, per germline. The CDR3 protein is CASSLTGNGNQPQHF. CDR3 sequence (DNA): TGTGCCAGCAGCTTGACAGGGAATGGTAATCAGCCCCAGCATTTT.

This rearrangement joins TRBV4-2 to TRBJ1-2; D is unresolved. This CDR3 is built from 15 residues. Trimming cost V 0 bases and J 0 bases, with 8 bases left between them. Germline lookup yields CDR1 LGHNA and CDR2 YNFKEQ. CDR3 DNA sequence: TGTGCCAGCAGCCAAGATCGCCAGACTAACTATGGCTACACCTTC. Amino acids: CASSQDRQTNYGYTF.

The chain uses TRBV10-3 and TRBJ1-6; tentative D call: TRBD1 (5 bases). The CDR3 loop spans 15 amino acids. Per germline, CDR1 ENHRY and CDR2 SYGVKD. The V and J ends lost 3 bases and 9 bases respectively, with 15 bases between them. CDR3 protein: CAISELARGGSPLHF. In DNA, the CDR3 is TGTGCCATCAGTGAACTCGCTAGGGGTGGTTCACCCCTCCACTTT.

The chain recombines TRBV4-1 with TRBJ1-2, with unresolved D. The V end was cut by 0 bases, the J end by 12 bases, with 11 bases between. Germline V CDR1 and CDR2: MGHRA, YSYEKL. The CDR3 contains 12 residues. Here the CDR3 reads CASSQDAGPDTF. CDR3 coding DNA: TGCGCCAGCAGCCAAGATGCCGGTCCTGACACCTTC.

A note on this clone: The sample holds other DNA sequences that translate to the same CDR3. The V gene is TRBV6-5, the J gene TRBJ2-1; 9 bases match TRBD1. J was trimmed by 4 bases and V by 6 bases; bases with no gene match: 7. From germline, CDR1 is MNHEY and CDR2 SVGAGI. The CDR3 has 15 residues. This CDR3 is CASRGLGQGYNEQFF. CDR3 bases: TGTGCCAGCAGGGGCTTGGGACAGGGATACAATGAGCAGTTCTTC.

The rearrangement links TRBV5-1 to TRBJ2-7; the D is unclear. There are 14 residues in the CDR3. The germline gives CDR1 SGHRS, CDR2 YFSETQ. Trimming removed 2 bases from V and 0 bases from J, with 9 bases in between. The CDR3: CASSFLTGSYEQYF. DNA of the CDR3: TGCGCCAGCAGCTTCCTTACGGGCTCCTACGAGCAGTACTTC.

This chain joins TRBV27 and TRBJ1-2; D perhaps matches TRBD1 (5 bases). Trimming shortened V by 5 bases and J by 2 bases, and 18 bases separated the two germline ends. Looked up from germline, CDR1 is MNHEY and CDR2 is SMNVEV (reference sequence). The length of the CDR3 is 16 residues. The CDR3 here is CASSPLPARVNYGYTF. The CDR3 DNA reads TGTGCCAGCAGTCCCCTCCCGGCCAGGGTAAACTATGGCTACACCTTC.

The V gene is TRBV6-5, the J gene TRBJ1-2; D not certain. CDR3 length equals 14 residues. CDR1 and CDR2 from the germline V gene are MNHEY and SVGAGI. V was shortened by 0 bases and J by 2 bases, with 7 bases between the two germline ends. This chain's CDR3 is CASSYSPGNYGYTF. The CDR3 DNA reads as TGTGCCAGCAGTTACTCGCCAGGAAACTATGGCTACACCTTC.

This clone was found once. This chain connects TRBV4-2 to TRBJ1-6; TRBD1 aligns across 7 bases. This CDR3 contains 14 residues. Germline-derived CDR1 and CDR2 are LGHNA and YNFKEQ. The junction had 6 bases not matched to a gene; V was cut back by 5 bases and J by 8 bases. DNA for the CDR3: TGTGCCAGCAGCGTCCGGGACAGAGATTCACCCCTCCACTTT. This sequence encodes CASSVRDRDSPLHF.

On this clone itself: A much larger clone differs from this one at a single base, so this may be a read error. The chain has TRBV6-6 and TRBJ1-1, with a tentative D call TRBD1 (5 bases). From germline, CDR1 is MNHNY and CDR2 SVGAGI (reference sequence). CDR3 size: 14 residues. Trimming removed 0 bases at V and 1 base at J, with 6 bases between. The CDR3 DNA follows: TGTGCCAGCAGTTACTCGACAGCGAACACTGAAGCTTTCTTT. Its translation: CASSYSTANTEAFF.

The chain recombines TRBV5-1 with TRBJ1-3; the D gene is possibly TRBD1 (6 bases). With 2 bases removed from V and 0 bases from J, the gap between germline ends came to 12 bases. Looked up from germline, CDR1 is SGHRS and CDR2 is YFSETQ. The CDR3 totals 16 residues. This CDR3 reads CASSLRDTGSGNTIYF. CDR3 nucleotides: TGCGCCAGCAGCTTACGGGACACGGGCTCTGGAAACACCATATATTTT.

The CDR3 region is CASSSTGNSPLHF. CDR3 coding DNA: TGTGCCAGCAGCTCGACAGGGAATTCACCCCTCCACTTT. The genes are TRBV7-9 and TRBJ1-6; TRBD1 matches at 7 bases. CDR1 SEHNR and CDR2 FQNEAQ come from the germline V gene (reference sequence). CDR3 length equals 13 residues. With V trimmed by 4 bases and J by 7 bases, 1 base remained unmatched.

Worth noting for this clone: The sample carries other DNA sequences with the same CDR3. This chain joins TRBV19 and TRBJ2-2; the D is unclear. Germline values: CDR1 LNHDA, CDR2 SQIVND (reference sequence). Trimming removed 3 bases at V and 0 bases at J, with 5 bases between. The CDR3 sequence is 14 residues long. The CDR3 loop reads CASSIAANTGELFF. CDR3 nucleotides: TGTGCCAGTAGTATTGCAGCGAACACCGGGGAGCTGTTTTTT.

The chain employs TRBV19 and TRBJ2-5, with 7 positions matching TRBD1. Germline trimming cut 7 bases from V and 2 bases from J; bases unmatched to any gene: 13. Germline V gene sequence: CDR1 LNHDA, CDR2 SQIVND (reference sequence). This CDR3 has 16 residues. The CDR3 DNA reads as TGTGCCAGTACCCTTAGGTTGACAGGGCTACAAGAGACCCAGTACTTC. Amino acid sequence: CASTLRLTGLQETQYF.

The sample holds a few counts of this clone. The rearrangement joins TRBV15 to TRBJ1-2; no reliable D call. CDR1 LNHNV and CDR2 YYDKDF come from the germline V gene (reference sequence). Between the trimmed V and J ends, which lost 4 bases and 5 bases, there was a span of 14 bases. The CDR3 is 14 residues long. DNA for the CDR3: TGTGCCACCAGCACTCCTGGGAGGGTTTATGGCTACACCTTC. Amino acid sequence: CATSTPGRVYGYTF.

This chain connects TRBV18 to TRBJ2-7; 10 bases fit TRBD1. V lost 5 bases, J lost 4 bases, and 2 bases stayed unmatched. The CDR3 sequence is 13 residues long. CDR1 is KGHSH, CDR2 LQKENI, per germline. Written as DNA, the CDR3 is TGTGCCAGCTCATCGGGACAGGGGTACGAGCAGTACGTC. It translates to CASSSGQGYEQYV.

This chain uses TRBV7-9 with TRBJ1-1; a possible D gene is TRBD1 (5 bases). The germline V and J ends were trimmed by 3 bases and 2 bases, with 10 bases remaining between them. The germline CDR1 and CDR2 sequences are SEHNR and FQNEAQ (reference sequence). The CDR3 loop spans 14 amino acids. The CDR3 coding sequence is TGTGCCAGCAGCTTCGGGACTGCTAACACTGAAGCTTTCTTT. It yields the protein CASSFGTANTEAFF.

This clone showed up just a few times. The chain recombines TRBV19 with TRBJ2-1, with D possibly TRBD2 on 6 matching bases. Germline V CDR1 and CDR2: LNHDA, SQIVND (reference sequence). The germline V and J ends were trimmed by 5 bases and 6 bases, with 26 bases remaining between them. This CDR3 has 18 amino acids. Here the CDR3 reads CASSPQYKGAAGSNEQFF. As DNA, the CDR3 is TGTGCCAGTAGTCCCCAGTATAAAGGGGCCGCCGGGAGCAATGAGCAGTTCTTC. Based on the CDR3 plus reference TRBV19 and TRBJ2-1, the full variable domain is DGGITQSPKYLFRKEGQNVTLSCEQNLNHDAMYWYRQDPGQGLRLIYYSQIVNDFQKGDIAEGYSVSREKKESFPLTVTSAQKNPTAFYLCASSPQYKGAAGSNEQFFGPGTRLTVL.

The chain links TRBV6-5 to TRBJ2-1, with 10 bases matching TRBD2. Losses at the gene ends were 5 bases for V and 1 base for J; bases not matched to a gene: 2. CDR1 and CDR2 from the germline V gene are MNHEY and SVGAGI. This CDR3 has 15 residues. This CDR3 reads CASSLGLASYNEQFF. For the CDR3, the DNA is TGTGCCAGCAGTCTGGGACTAGCGTCCTACAATGAGCAGTTCTTC.

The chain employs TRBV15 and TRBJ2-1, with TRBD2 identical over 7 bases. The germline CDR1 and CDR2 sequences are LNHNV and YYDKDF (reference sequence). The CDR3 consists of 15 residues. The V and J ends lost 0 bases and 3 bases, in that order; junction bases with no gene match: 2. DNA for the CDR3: TGTGCCACCAGCAGAGAGCGGACTAGCTACAATGAGCAGTTCTTC. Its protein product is CATSRERTSYNEQFF.

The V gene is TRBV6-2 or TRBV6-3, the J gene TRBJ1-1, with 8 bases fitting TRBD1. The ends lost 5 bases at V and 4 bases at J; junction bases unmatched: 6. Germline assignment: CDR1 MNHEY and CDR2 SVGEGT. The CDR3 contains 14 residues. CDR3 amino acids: CASSQRTGFTEAFF. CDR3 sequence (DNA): TGTGCCAGCAGTCAGAGGACAGGGTTCACTGAAGCTTTCTTT.

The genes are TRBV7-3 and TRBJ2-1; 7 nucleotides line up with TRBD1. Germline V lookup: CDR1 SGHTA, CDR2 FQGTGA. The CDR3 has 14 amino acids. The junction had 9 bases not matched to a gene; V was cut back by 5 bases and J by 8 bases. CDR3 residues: CASSTYEGADEQFF. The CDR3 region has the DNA TGTGCCAGCAGCACCTATGAGGGGGCGGATGAGCAGTTCTTC.